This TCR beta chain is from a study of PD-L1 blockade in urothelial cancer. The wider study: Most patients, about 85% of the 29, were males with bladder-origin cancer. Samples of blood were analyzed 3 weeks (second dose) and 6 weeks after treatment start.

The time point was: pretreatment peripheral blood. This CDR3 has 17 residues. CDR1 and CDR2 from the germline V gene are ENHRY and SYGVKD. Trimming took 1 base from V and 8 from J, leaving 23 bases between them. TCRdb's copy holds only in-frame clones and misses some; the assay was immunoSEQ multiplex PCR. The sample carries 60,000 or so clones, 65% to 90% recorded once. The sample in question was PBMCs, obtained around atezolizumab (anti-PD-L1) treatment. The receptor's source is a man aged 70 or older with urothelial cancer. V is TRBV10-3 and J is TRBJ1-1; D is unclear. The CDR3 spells CAISEFEVGSRRKEAFF. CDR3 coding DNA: TGTGCCATCAGTGAGTTCGAAGTGGGCTCCCGACGGAAAGAAGCTTTCTTT.